The rows below give T cell receptor beta chains drawn from one sample of a study of cytomegalovirus exposure and HLA in healthy donors. The data were produced by immunoSEQ multiplex PCR, yet TCRdb's version contains in-frame clones alone and is incomplete. The repertoire holds fewer than 300,000 clones, with under 90% as singletons. Sequenced input: PBMCs. These receptors all come from a girl under 10 years old in good health and CMV-seronegative. The CDR3 runs from the conserved cysteine through the conserved F or W. The D gene is left open where the match is weak. Size is omitted from some rows. Given values are once, few, many or a class for expanded clones.

TRBJ2-7,TRBD2,NA,TRBV27,TGTGCCAGCAGTTGGGGTAGCGGGAGGGCCTACGAGCAGTACTTC,CASSWGSGRAYEQYF
TRBJ1-3,NA,NA,TRBV7-9,TGTGCCAGCAGCTTACTGGGGGCTGGAGGAAACACCATATATTTT,CASSLLGAGGNTIYF
TRBJ2-1,NA,few,TRBV7-3,TGTGCCAGCAGCTTAAACCCTAGATCCAATGAGCAGTTCTTC,CASSLNPRSNEQFF
TRBJ2-1,NA,NA,TRBV9,TGTGCCAGCAGCGTAGTAATGTCCTACAATGAGCAGTTCTTC,CASSVVMSYNEQFF
TRBJ2-6,NA,NA,TRBV7-6,TGTGCCAGCAGCCGCACAGGTTTATCTTTCTCTGGGGCCAACGTCCTGACTTTC,CASSRTGLSFSGANVLTF
TRBJ1-1,NA,NA,TRBV11-2,TGTGCCAGCACCCCCGCGACGAGGGCCACTGAAGCTTTCTTT,CASTPATRATEAFF
TRBJ1-1,TRBD1,NA,TRBV30,TGTGCCTGGAGCCTCGGTTGGGGACAGGCGAACACTGAAGCTTTCTTT,CAWSLGWGQANTEAFF
TRBJ2-7,NA,once,TRBV5-1,TGCGCCAGCAGCTTGGGGGGAGTAAAGTACGCGGGGACGTACGAGCAGTACTTC,CASSLGGVKYAGTYEQYF
TRBJ2-7,NA,few,TRBV25-1,TGTGCCAGCAGTGAATACGTACAGGGAAACTACGAGCAGTACTTC,CASSEYVQGNYEQYF
TRBJ2-7,TRBD1,NA,TRBV4-2,TGTGCCAGCAGCCATGGACCGGGACAGAACTACGAGCAGTACTTC,CASSHGPGQNYEQYF
TRBJ2-1,NA,once,TRBV11-3,TGTGCCAGCAGCTCCCCACCCCAAGACAGGCATGAGCAGTTCTTC,CASSSPPQDRHEQFF
TRBJ1-5,TRBD1,few,TRBV4-1,TGCGCCAGCAGCCAAGGGCGACAGGGACTTAGCAATCAGCCCCAGCATTTT,CASSQGRQGLSNQPQHF
TRBJ2-2,TRBD1,few,TRBV6-5,TGTGCCAGCAGAAAGGACAGGCCAGACACCGGGGAGCTGTTTTTT,CASRKDRPDTGELFF
TRBJ2-5,NA,few,TRBV4-1,TGCGCCAGCAGCCAAGAGGGGCTTTCGGAGACCCAGTACTTC,CASSQEGLSETQYF
TRBJ1-1,NA,NA,TRBV28,TGTGCCAGCAGTCTAGGACAGCGTGAAGCTTTCTTT,CASSLGQREAFF
TRBJ2-3,NA,NA,TRBV21-1,TGTGCCAGCAGCAATGTGAGCGGTTCATCGTTAGATACGCAGTATTTT,CASSNVSGSSLDTQYF
TRBJ1-1,NA,NA,TRBV28,TGTGCCATCCTACCGGCCCCAGGTGATATGAACACTGAAGCTTTCTTT,CAILPAPGDMNTEAFF
TRBJ1-4,NA,NA,TRBV2,TGTGCCAGCAGTGGGCAGGGCCTAGAAAAACTGTTTTTT,CASSGQGLEKLFF
TRBJ2-3,TRBD2,few,TRBV28,TGTGCCAGCAGTCCGGGGGGGGGTGCTAGCACAGATACGCAGTATTTT,CASSPGGGASTDTQYF
TRBJ2-7,NA,few,TRBV30,TGTGCCTGGAGTTCGGACAAGGCCCACGAGCAGTACTTC,CAWSSDKAHEQYF